The 16 T cell receptor beta chains below all came from one sample that was sequenced in a study of T cells in Graves' hyperthyroidism and ophthalmopathy (dated by TCRdb to between 2019 and 2020). Library construction relied on multiplex PCR. Sequencing was carried out with an Illumina HiSeq 2000. The TCR beta CDR3 regions were amplified from the RNA transcripts. A first-round RT-PCR of the TCR CDR3 used the HTBI primer set with the Qiagen OneStep RT-PCR kit. The public reads were reanalyzed by TCRdb: fastp trimming at Q25, MiXCR alignment, in-frame beta chains only. Identical CDR3 proteins give one entry, which carries the most common genes and DNA. The sample profile shows about 840,000 distinct CDR3 sequences; about two fifths of them were found once. Roughly 8.3% of the sample lies in the top ten. The sequenced sample consisted of blood. These receptors were taken from a young man with Graves' hyperthyroidism.

This clonotype was found many times. The chain uses TRBV29-1 and TRBJ1-2; 10 bases map to TRBD1. This CDR3 comprises 15 residues. Germline V gene lookup returns CDR1 SQVTM and CDR2 ANQGSEA. The ends lost 0 bases at V and 4 bases at J; junction bases unmatched: 5. CDR3 protein: CSVEDRDRGAYGYTF. DNA of the CDR3: TGCAGCGTTGAAGACCGGGACAGGGGAGCCTATGGCTACACCTTC.

Only a few counts were recorded for this clonotype. The rearrangement links TRBV11-2 to TRBJ2-2; D remains unclear. The CDR3 is 15 residues long. Germline values: CDR1 SGHAT, CDR2 FQNNGV. V lost 5 bases, J lost 0 bases, and 10 bases lay in between. The CDR3 region has the DNA TGTGCCAGCAGCATAACAGACTCGAACACCGGGGAGCTGTTTTTT. Its protein is CASSITDSNTGELFF.

Here the CDR3 DNA reads TGCAGTGCTAGAGATTTTACCGGGACAGGGGGCACTGAAGCTTTCTTT. This encodes CSARDFTGTGGTEAFF. The rearrangement links TRBV20-1 to TRBJ1-1; 11 bases fit TRBD1. The germline CDR1 and CDR2 sequences are DFQATT and SNEGSKA (reference sequence). J gave up 4 bases and V 0 bases, and 7 bases lay outside the gene matches. The CDR3 contains 16 residues.

V is TRBV2 and J is TRBJ1-6; 8 bases match TRBD1. There are 16 residues in the CDR3. CDR1 is SNHLY and CDR2 is FYNNEI in the germline V gene. V shed 8 bases, J shed 0 bases, and the junction held 6 bases outside the gene matches. The CDR3 loop reads CASWTGTGSYNSPLHF. CDR3 DNA: TGTGCCAGCTGGACAGGGACCGGCTCCTATAATTCACCCCTCCACTTT.

This chain connects TRBV11-2 to TRBJ2-7; unclear D gene. This CDR3 is 12 amino acids long. Germline V gives CDR1 SGHAT, CDR2 FQNNGV. V was cut by 5 bases and J by 7 bases, with 12 bases left in between. CDR3 in amino acids: CASSLLAAEQYF. The CDR3 coding sequence is TGTGCCAGCAGCCTTCTCGCGGCTGAGCAGTACTTC.

This chain connects TRBV19 to TRBJ1-1; perhaps TRBD1 as D (5 bases). The germline V gene encodes CDR1 LNHDA and CDR2 SQIVND (reference sequence). The CDR3 spans 12 residues. Trimming stripped 9 bases from V and 4 bases from J, with 12 bases between. The CDR3 DNA follows: TGTGCCAGCGCTTGGGGGGGCACTGAAGCTTTCTTT. The encoded protein is CASAWGGTEAFF.

The chain recombines TRBV7-2 with TRBJ2-7; 9 nucleotides match TRBD2. V gave up 5 bases and J gave up 4 bases; unmatched junction bases: 3. Germline assignment: CDR1 SGHTA and CDR2 FQGNSA. CDR3 length equals 13 residues. The CDR3 bases are TGTGCCAGCAGCCGACTAGCGGCATACGAGCAGTACTTC. Its protein is CASSRLAAYEQYF.

This clonotype appeared a single time. The chain links TRBV20-1 to TRBJ1-5; a weak D match, TRBD1 (5 bases). This CDR3 contains 12 residues. The germline gives CDR1 DFQATT, CDR2 SNEGSKA (reference sequence). With 8 bases removed from V and 1 base from J, the gap between germline ends came to 9 bases. The CDR3 DNA is TGCAGTTTTCGGGGGAGCAATCAGCCCCAGCATTTT. This translates into CSFRGSNQPQHF.

This clonotype has at least ten counts. The chain combines TRBV7-9 with TRBJ1-4, with D perhaps matching TRBD1 (5 bases). CDR1 is SEHNR, CDR2 FQNEAQ, per germline (reference sequence). V was clipped by 8 bases and J by 0 bases, with 13 bases between them. The CDR3 is 15 residues long. The CDR3 region has the DNA TGTGCCAGCGGCAGGGAGAGGACAACTAATGAAAAACTGTTTTTT. Residues: CASGRERTTNEKLFF.

For the CDR3, the DNA is TGTGCCAGCAGCTTGGGGGGGCTGCGCTCTGGGGCCAACGTCCTGACTTTC. It translates to CASSLGGLRSGANVLTF. The rearrangement uses TRBV5-6 and TRBJ2-6; a weak D match, TRBD1 (6 bases). Trimming left V 0 bases short and J 0 bases short, with 10 bases between. The CDR3 length is 17 residues. The germline gives CDR1 SGHDT, CDR2 YYEEEE.

The rearrangement uses TRBV29-1 and TRBJ1-2; no firm D call. Germline V gene lookup returns CDR1 SQVTM and CDR2 ANQGSEA. Trimming cost V 4 bases and J 7 bases, with 16 bases left between them. There are 13 residues in the CDR3. The CDR3 nucleotides are TGCAGCGTTGCCAGTGAGGGAATAAGTGGCTACACCTTC. This sequence encodes CSVASEGISGYTF.

The V call is TRBV10-2, the J call TRBJ1-1, with D hard to call. Deletions cut 0 bases from V and 0 bases from J, with 8 bases between. Germline CDR1 and CDR2: WSHSY and SAAADI. The CDR3 runs 15 residues. The CDR3 DNA follows: TGCGCCAGCAGTGAGTCGAACAGTCTGAACACTGAAGCTTTCTTT. Protein sequence: CASSESNSLNTEAFF.

This clonotype was observed at least ten times. The chain employs TRBV29-1 and TRBJ1-1; D is ambiguous. Germline CDR1 and CDR2: SQVTM and ANQGSEA. The CDR3 loop spans 13 amino acids. The ends were cut back, 3 bases at V and 1 base at J, with 9 bases in the middle. The CDR3 is CSVDIEGNTEAFF. CDR3 in DNA: TGCAGCGTTGATATCGAAGGGAACACTGAAGCTTTCTTT.

The chain employs TRBV5-1 and TRBJ1-1; TRBD1 matches at 7 bases. This CDR3 spans 16 amino acids. Per germline, CDR1 SGHRS and CDR2 YFSETQ. Trimming removed 4 bases from V and 8 bases from J; junction bases left unmatched: 17. Here the CDR3 DNA reads TGCGCCAGCAGCCTCGAGGTCGGGCTCAGAGGGGGCGAAGCTTTCTTT. The encoded protein is CASSLEVGLRGGEAFF.

There are a few counts of this clonotype. The chain has TRBV12-3 or TRBV12-4 and TRBJ1-1; possible D gene TRBD1, 5 bases. CDR3 length: 13 amino acids. Trimming removed 2 bases from V and 6 bases from J, with 10 bases in between. CDR3 coding DNA: TGTGCCAGCAGTTTAAGGGACTCCTCTGAAGCTTTCTTT. Protein product: CASSLRDSSEAFF.

The chain uses TRBV4-1 and TRBJ2-2; 7 bases are shared with TRBD1. Germline V gene sequence: CDR1 MGHRA, CDR2 YSYEKL. J lost 4 bases, V lost 3 bases, and 5 bases had no gene match. The CDR3 has 15 residues. The CDR3: CASSQVAGGTGELFF. CDR3 sequence (DNA): TGCGCCAGCAGCCAGGTCGCAGGGGGCACCGGGGAGCTGTTTTTT.